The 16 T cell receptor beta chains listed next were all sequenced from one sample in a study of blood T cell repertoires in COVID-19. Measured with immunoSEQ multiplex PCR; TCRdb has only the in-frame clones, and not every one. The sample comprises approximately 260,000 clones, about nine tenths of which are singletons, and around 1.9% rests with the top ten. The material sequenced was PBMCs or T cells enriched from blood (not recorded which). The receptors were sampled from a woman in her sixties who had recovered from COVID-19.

The CDR3 reads CASSPRDRGPYGYTF. DNA for the CDR3: TGTGCCAGCAGCCCGCGGGACAGGGGGCCCTATGGCTACACCTTC. The chain links TRBV16 to TRBJ1-2; 12 bases agree with TRBD1. Trimming removed 4 bases from V and 4 bases from J; junction bases left unmatched: 4. Germline loops: CDR1 KGHSY, CDR2 FQNENV. The CDR3 loop spans 15 amino acids.

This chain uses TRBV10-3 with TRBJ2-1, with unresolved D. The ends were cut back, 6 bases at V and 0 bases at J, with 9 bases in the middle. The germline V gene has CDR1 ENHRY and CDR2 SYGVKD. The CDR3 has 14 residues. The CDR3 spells CAIRTESSYNEQFF. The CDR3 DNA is TGTGCCATCAGGACGGAGAGCTCCTACAATGAGCAGTTCTTC.

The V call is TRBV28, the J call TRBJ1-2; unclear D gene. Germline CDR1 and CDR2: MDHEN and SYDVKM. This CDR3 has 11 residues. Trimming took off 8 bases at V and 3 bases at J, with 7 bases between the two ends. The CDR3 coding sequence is TGTGCCAGCCGTAGAGACTATGGCTACACCTTC. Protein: CASRRDYGYTF.

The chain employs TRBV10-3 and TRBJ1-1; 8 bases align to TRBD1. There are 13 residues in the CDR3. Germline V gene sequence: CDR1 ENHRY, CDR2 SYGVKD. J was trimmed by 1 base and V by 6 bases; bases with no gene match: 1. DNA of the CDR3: TGTGCCATCAGAGGGACAGGGAACACTGAAGCTTTCTTT. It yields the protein CAIRGTGNTEAFF.

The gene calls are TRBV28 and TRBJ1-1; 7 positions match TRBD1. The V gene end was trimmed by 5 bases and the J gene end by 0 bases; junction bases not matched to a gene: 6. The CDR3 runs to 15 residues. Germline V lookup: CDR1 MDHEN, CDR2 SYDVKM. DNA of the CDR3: TGTGCCAGCAGTCAGGGGACAGCCATGAACACTGAAGCTTTCTTT. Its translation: CASSQGTAMNTEAFF.

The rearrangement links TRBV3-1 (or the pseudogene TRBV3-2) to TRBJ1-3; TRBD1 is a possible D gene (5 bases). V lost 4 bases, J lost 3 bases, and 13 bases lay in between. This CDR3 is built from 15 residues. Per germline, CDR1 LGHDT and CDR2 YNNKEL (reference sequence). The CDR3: CASSPSLQVGNTIYF. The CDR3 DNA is TGTGCCAGCAGCCCGTCCCTACAGGTTGGAAACACCATATATTTT.

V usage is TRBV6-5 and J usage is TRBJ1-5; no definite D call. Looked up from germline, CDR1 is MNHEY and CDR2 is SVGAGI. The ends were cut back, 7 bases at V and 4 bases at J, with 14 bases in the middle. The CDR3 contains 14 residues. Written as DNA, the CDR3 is TGTGCCAGCATCGGGAATAGGAAGAATCAGCCCCAGCATTTT. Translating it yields CASIGNRKNQPQHF.

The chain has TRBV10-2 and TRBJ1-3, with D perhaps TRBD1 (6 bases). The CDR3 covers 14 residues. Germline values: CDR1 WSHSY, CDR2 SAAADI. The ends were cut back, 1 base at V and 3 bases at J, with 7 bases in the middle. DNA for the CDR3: TGCGCCAGCAGTGAGTTAGGGGGTGGAAACACCATATATTTT. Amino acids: CASSELGGGNTIYF.

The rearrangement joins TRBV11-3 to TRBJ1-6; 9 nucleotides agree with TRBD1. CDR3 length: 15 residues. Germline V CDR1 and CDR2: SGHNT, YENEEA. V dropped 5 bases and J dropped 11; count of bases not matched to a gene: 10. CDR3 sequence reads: CASSRKTGGSAPLHF. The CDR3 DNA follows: TGTGCCAGCAGCAGAAAGACAGGGGGTTCAGCACCCCTCCACTTT. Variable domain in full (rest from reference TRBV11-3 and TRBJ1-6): EAGVVQSPRYKIIEKKQPVAFWCNPISGHNTLYWYLQNLGQGPELLIRYENEEAVDDSQLPKDRFSAERLKGVDSTLKIQPAELGDSAVYLCASSRKTGGSAPLHFGNGTRLTVT.

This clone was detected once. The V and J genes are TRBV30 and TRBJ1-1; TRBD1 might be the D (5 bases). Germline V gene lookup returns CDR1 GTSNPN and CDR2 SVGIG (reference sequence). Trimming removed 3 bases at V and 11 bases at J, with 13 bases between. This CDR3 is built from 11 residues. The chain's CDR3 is CAWRETVWAFF. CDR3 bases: TGTGCCTGGAGAGAGACAGTGTGGGCTTTCTTT. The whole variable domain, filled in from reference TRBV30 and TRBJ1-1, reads SQTIHQWPATLVQPVGSPLSLECTVEGTSNPNLYWYRQAAGRGLQLLFYSVGIGQISSEVPQNLSASRPQDRQFILSSKKLLLSDSGFYLCAWRETVWAFFGQGTRLTVV.

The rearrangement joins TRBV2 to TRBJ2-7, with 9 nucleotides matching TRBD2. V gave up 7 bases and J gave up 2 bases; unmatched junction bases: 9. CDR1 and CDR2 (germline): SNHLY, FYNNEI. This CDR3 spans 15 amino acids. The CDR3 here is CASKPAGGITYEQYF. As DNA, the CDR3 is TGTGCCAGCAAACCGGCGGGGGGGATCACCTACGAGCAGTACTTC.

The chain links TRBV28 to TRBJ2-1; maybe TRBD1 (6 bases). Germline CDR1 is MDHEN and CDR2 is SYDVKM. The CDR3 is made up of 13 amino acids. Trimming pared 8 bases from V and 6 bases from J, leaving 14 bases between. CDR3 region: CASYPMGANEQFF. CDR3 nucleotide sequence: TGTGCCAGCTATCCTATGGGGGCCAATGAGCAGTTCTTC.

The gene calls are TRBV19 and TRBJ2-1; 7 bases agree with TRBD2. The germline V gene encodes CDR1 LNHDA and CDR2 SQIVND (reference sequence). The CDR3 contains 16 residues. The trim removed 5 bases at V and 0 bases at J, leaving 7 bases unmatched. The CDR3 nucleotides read TGTGCCAGTAGTCCGACTAGCTTCCCCTCCTACAATGAGCAGTTCTTC. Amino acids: CASSPTSFPSYNEQFF.

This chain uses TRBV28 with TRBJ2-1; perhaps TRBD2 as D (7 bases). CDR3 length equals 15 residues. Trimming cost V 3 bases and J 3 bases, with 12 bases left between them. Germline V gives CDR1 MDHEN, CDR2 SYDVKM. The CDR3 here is CASSFPGGLYNEQFF. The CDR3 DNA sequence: TGTGCCAGCAGTTTCCCGGGGGGCCTCTACAATGAGCAGTTCTTC.

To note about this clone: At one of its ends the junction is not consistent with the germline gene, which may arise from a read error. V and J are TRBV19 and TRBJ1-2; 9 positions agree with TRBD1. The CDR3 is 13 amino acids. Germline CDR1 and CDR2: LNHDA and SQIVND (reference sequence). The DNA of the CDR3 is TGTGCCAGTAGTCTAGACAGGGGGTATGGCTACACCTTC. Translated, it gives CASSLDRGYGYTF.

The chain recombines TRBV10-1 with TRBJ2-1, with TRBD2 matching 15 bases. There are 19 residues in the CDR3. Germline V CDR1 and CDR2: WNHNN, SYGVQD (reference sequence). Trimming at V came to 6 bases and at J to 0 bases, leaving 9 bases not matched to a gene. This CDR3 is CASSPGLAGGPGSYNEQFF. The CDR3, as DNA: TGCGCCAGCAGCCCCGGACTAGCGGGAGGGCCTGGCTCCTACAATGAGCAGTTCTTC.